The TCR beta chain under discussion was sequenced for a study of T cell repertoires in aging, cancer and after chemotherapy. Study as a whole: The full dataset contained 9.1 million or so TCR reads. Study results and limitations: Loss of evenness, beyond lost richness, contributed to age-related TCR diversity decline in cancer patients. The repertoire data cannot show anything about immunological memory following chemotherapy. Across the chemotherapy interval, each cancer cohort showed higher median generation probability, suggesting thymic rebound.

Unmatched junction bases numbered 9, after V lost 5 bases and J lost 8 bases. Germline-derived CDR1 and CDR2 are MNHEY and SMNVEV (reference sequence). This CDR3 spans 14 amino acids. About this clonotype itself: Its target is not known.

TRB rearrangements spanning V, D and J were amplified using mixed TRB-A/B primers. Each CDR3 protein gets one entry after TCRdb re-called the multiplex PCR reads with MiXCR. The repertoire has approximately 2,500 distinct CDR3 sequences, 25% of them found once; the top ten carry approximately 10%. Peripheral blood genomic DNA, not sorted cells or RNA, was the template. The sequence was obtained from a human donor with a solid tumor. Specimen: blood. The chain carries TRBV27 and TRBJ2-1, with TRBD1 identical over 7 bases. The CDR3 spells CASSDSLQGYEQFF. The CDR3 DNA sequence: TGTGCCAGCAGTGATTCGCTACAGGGGTATGAGCAGTTCTTC.